Listed below are T cell receptor beta chains from one sample, sequenced in a study of T cells in Graves' hyperthyroidism and ophthalmopathy. TCRdb redid the calling of the multiplex PCR reads with MiXCR, one entry per CDR3 protein. The sample contains over 250,000 distinct CDR3 sequences, 20% to 30% of which appear only once. Sequenced sample: blood. The receptor set was obtained from a middle-aged man with Graves' hyperthyroidism that later progressed to Graves' ophthalmopathy. Each CDR3 is given with its conserved first and last residue. The D gene is left open where the match is weak. Size tells how often a clone was seen (once, few, many) or the class of an expanded clone, and some rows leave it out.

v_gene	d_gene	abundance	j_gene	CDR3nt	CDR3aa
TRBV6-5	TRBD2	NA	TRBJ2-7	TGTGCCAGCAGTTACTCGACCGGGGGGAACTACGAGCAGTACTTC	CASSYSTGGNYEQYF
TRBV19	TRBD2	many	TRBJ2-7	TGTGCCAGTAGTACTCGAACAGGGTTTCTAGCGGGAGAGGTCTACGAGCAGTACTTC	CASSTRTGFLAGEVYEQYF
TRBV6-5	NA	many	TRBJ2-7	TGTGCCAGCAGTTTGGTGGGGAATTCCTACGAGCAGTACTTC	CASSLVGNSYEQYF
TRBV24-1	NA	many	TRBJ2-2	TGTGCCACCAGTTCTTCGAGCCCTGTCGGGGAGCTGTTTTTT	CATSSSSPVGELFF
TRBV7-3	NA	many	TRBJ1-1	TGTGCCAGCAGCTTATCCGGTCGCACTGAAGCTTTCTTT	CASSLSGRTEAFF
TRBV10-3	NA	many	TRBJ1-6	TGTGCCATCAGTGATTATGATTCACCCCTCCACTTT	CAISDYDSPLHF
TRBV6-1	TRBD1	many	TRBJ1-5	TGTACCAGCAGAAAGACAGGGAGGCACCAGCCCCAGCATTTT	CTSRKTGRHQPQHF
TRBV20-1	NA	many	TRBJ2-5	TGCAGTGCTAGTCCCTCCGTCGTTAGCGTATCAGAGACCCAGTACTTC	CSASPSVVSVSETQYF
TRBV15	TRBD1	NA	TRBJ2-7	TGTGCCACCAGCAGAGATGACCTAGGACAGGGCTACGAGCAGTACTTC	CATSRDDLGQGYEQYF
TRBV11-2	TRBD2	NA	TRBJ2-7	TGTGCCAGCAGCCAGGACGGGGGGGGCCTCCCCTACGAGCAGTACTTC	CASSQDGGGLPYEQYF
TRBV7-8	NA	many	TRBJ2-2	TGTGCCAGCAGCTCCAAGGGTCTTTCGAACACCGGGGAGCTGTTTTTT	CASSSKGLSNTGELFF
TRBV11-2	NA	once	TRBJ2-3	TGTGCCAGCAGCGCCCAACAGGGCCCCCTCACAGATACGCAGTATTTT	CASSAQQGPLTDTQYF
TRBV28	NA	many	TRBJ1-2	TGTGCCAGCAACCAGGACCATAACTATGGCTACACCTTC	CASNQDHNYGYTF
TRBV12-3/TRBV12-4	NA	many	TRBJ2-5	TGTGCCAGCAGCCGCCGGGACTGGAAAACGGAGACCCAGTACTTC	CASSRRDWKTETQYF
TRBV6-4	TRBD1	many	TRBJ1-1	TGTGCCAGCAGTCCCATGGAGGGGACAGGGGTTGATGGGAGGAACACTGAAGCTTTCTTT	CASSPMEGTGVDGRNTEAFF
TRBV27	TRBD2	many	TRBJ2-7	TGTGCCAGCAGTGGGGCTAGCGGGGACTACGAGCAGTACTTC	CASSGASGDYEQYF
TRBV7-6	TRBD2	many	TRBJ2-5	TGTGCCAGCAGCTTAGGGGGTTTCGGGAGGGCCGGTGAGACCCAGTACTTC	CASSLGGFGRAGETQYF
TRBV24-1	TRBD1	many	TRBJ1-2	TGTGCCACCAGCCCGACAGGGGCCCCAGCTAACTATGGCTACACCTTC	CATSPTGAPANYGYTF
TRBV15	NA	NA	TRBJ2-5	TGTGCCACCAACTCGGGGTCCGGGAAGACCCAGTACTTC	CATNSGSGKTQYF
TRBV20-1	TRBD1	many	TRBJ1-5	TGCAGTGCTAGGAAGAATGACAGGGATAATCAGCCCCAGCATTTT	CSARKNDRDNQPQHF
TRBV20-1	TRBD1	NA	TRBJ1-5	TGCAGTGTTGAAACAGGGGTTCGGGAGCCCCAGCATTTT	CSVETGVREPQHF
TRBV3-1	TRBD2	many	TRBJ2-7	TGTGCCAGCAGCCATAGTGCGGGAGAGTGGTACGAGCAGTACTTC	CASSHSAGEWYEQYF
TRBV20-1	NA	NA	TRBJ2-7	TGCAGTGCTCCACAGGGGAGGCCCTACGAGCAGTACTTC	CSAPQGRPYEQYF
TRBV7-3	NA	NA	TRBJ2-2	TGTGCCAGCAGCTTAGAAGCGGGCCCTAACACCGGGGAGCTGTTTTTT	CASSLEAGPNTGELFF
TRBV24-1	TRBD1	many	TRBJ2-5	TGTGCCACCAGTGACCTCGGACAGGGAGGAGAGACCCAGTACTTC	CATSDLGQGGETQYF
TRBV6-2/TRBV6-3	NA	NA	TRBJ1-1	TGTGCCAGCAGTTACACAGATTCGAACACCGGGGCCCAAGGTGAAGCTTTCTTT	CASSYTDSNTGAQGEAFF
TRBV12-3/TRBV12-4	TRBD1	many	TRBJ2-7	TGTGCCAGCAGTCGGTCCGGGACAGAGTTCTACGAGCAGTACTTC	CASSRSGTEFYEQYF
TRBV28	NA	NA	TRBJ1-5	TGTGCCAGCAGTCCTCGACGGAGTAACCCTATCAATCAGCCCCAGCATTTT	CASSPRRSNPINQPQHF
TRBV6-1	NA	few	TRBJ2-5	TGTGCCAGCAGAGGGGTCCTCAGGGAGACCCAGTACTTC	CASRGVLRETQYF
TRBV6-2/TRBV6-3	NA	many	TRBJ2-7	TGTGCCAGCAGTTTGGACTACAGCTACGAGCAGTACTTC	CASSLDYSYEQYF
TRBV13	NA	few	TRBJ2-7	TGTGCCAGCAGCCCTCAAGTACAGGGAAGAAATGAGCAGTACTTC	CASSPQVQGRNEQYF
TRBV19	NA	few	TRBJ2-2	TGTGCCAGTAGTCCCGATTTCAGGGGTTATACCGGGGAGCTGTTTTTT	CASSPDFRGYTGELFF
TRBV12-3/TRBV12-4	TRBD2	many	TRBJ2-7	TGTGCCAGCAGTCCGGCGGGAGGGCGGGAGCACTACGAGCAGTACTTC	CASSPAGGREHYEQYF
TRBV6-2/TRBV6-3	TRBD1	many	TRBJ1-2	TGTGCCAGCAGTTACTCGAAGTTTTTCACCGGGACAGATTTATATGGCTACACCTTC	CASSYSKFFTGTDLYGYTF
TRBV12-3/TRBV12-4	TRBD1	few	TRBJ1-1	TGTGCCAGCAGTTTATCAGGGGGCCGTTGCCTCTTT	CASSLSGGRCLF
TRBV12-3/TRBV12-4	TRBD1	NA	TRBJ1-1	TGTGCCAGCAGTTTTTACAGGACAGGGCGAACTGAAGCTTTCTTT	CASSFYRTGRTEAFF